The TCR beta chain under discussion was sequenced for a study of T cells in Graves' hyperthyroidism and ophthalmopathy. Deletions cut 8 bases from V and 3 bases from J, with 11 bases between. The CDR3 contains 12 residues. Per germline, CDR1 SEHNR and CDR2 FQNEAQ (reference sequence). There were TCR beta CDR3 regions amplified from RNA transcripts. HTBI primers drove first-round RT-PCR of the TCR CDR3. Each CDR3 protein is one row after TCRdb ran MiXCR on the multiplex PCR reads. Here the sample spans 400,000 to 600,000 distinct CDR3 sequences, under 25% being singletons. The study enrolled patients aged 18 to 65 with newly diagnosed hyperthyroidism of under 2 months' duration. The study based diagnoses on clinical symptoms, serum thyroxine and TRAb, thyroid ultrasound and orbital computed tomography. Study-wide findings and caveats: Ophthalmopathy was separated from stable hyperthyroidism by a 13 V-J model.

The table lists this clonotype with a few counts. Its antigen is as yet unknown. The chain carries TRBV7-9 and TRBJ2-7; D is uncertain. The sequence came from a man younger than 35 with Graves' hyperthyroidism. Sequencing was done on a sample of blood. The CDR3 here is CASADGNYEQYF. Written as DNA, the CDR3 is TGTGCCAGCGCGGACGGTAACTACGAGCAGTACTTC.